This entry is about one T cell receptor beta chain. Documented time point: patch test 2, 6 weeks after DPC sensitization. Treatment specified: therapeutic diphenylcyclopropenone sensitization with weekly scalp DPC. Suited to DPC and affected by alopecia, the donors ranged from 18 to 70 years old. The CDR3 totals 16 residues. Germline V lookup: CDR1 SGDLS, CDR2 YYNGEE. The germline V and J ends were trimmed by 0 bases and 5 bases, with 17 bases remaining between them. TCRdb reprocessed the RACE reads with MiXCR, giving one entry per CDR3 protein. The sample lists 90,000 to 110,000 distinct CDR3 sequences, 9% to 9.5% occurring once. This sample is drawn from a study of human T cells and chemical hapten exposure.

The sequencing here drew on whole blood, taken in connection with sensitization to the hapten diphenylcyclopropenone (DPC). The TCR originated in a woman in her 40s with alopecia areata. Some clones in this sample may be carry-over from other donors' samples. The chain links TRBV9 to TRBJ2-5; TRBD2 might be the D (6 bases). CDR3 sequence (DNA): TGTGCCAGCAGCGTAGGAGATGGAGGGGCATTGGAGACCCAGTACTTC. Protein sequence: CASSVGDGGALETQYF.